This TCR beta chain was identified in a study of T-cell memory formation after mild COVID-19. Trimming took 2 bases from V and 0 from J, leaving 19 bases between them. The CDR3 runs to 18 residues. Germline values: CDR1 MDHEN, CDR2 SYDVKM. One entry per CDR3 protein results from TCRdb running MiXCR on the 5' RACE reads. The repertoire includes a few hundred thousand distinct CDR3 sequences, roughly 19% of them detected once, and roughly a fifth sits in the top ten. The receptor was isolated from a man between 18 and 35 years old who had mild COVID-19 (a few samples of this study predate the infection). Cell type and time point are not known. Sequenced input: PBMCs or a T cell subset sorted from them (not recorded which). V usage is TRBV28 and J usage is TRBJ1-1; the D is unclear. CDR3 sequence reads: CASSLNTYGGLLNTEAFF. The CDR3, as DNA: TGTGCCAGCAGTTTAAACACCTATGGCGGCCTCTTGAACACTGAAGCTTTCTTT. The whole variable domain, filled in from reference TRBV28 and TRBJ1-1, reads DVKVTQSSRYLVKRTGEKVFLECVQDMDHENMFWYRQDPGLGLRLIYFSYDVKMKEKGDIPEGYSVSREKKERFSLILESASTNQTSMYLCASSLNTYGGLLNTEAFFGQGTRLTVV.